Listed below are T cell receptor beta chains from one sample, sequenced in a study of T cells in Graves' hyperthyroidism and ophthalmopathy. A single record per CDR3 protein comes from TCRdb applying MiXCR to the multiplex PCR reads. Of around 620,000 distinct CDR3 sequences in the sample, 13% to 15% are singletons; the top ten hold more than 6%. Input material: blood. These TCRs come from a woman younger than 35 with Graves' ophthalmopathy. Both conserved end residues are part of each CDR3. The D gene is left open where the match is weak. Clone size is shown for a subset of rows, as once, few, many or a class of expanded clone.

clone_size	d_call	v_call	j_call	cdr3_aa	cdr3_nt
many	TRBD2	TRBV20-1	TRBJ2-7	CSAIGGTSGRAYSYEQYF	TGCAGTGCTATCGGCGGGACTAGCGGGAGGGCCTACTCCTACGAGCAGTACTTC
.	TRBD2	TRBV20-1	TRBJ2-1	CSARDDSGRGGTWEEQFF	TGCAGTGCTAGAGATGACAGCGGGAGGGGTGGAACCTGGGAAGAGCAGTTCTTC
many	.	TRBV20-1	TRBJ1-4	CSAREPGQNEKLFF	TGCAGTGCTAGAGAGCCAGGACAGAATGAAAAACTGTTTTTT
many	.	TRBV3-1	TRBJ2-6	CASSPGFQANVLTF	TGTGCCAGCAGCCCAGGGTTCCAGGCCAACGTCCTGACTTTC
.	TRBD1	TRBV20-1	TRBJ2-7	CSARDRGLIYEQYF	TGCAGTGCCCGGGACAGGGGACTAATCTACGAGCAGTACTTC
many	TRBD1	TRBV12-3/TRBV12-4	TRBJ1-1	CASSFLTGNEAFF	TGTGCCAGCAGTTTCCTGACAGGGAATGAAGCTTTCTTT
many	TRBD1	TRBV3-1	TRBJ2-7	CASSRRTGSYEQYF	TGTGCCAGCAGCCGACGGACAGGGTCCTACGAGCAGTACTTC
many	TRBD2	TRBV20-1	TRBJ2-1	CSASPETSGRRNEQFF	TGCAGTGCTAGTCCCGAGACTAGCGGGAGGCGCAATGAGCAGTTCTTC
few	TRBD2	TRBV6-2/TRBV6-3	TRBJ2-2	CASNLVTSEVNTGELFF	TGTGCCAGCAACCTCGTGACTAGCGAGGTAAACACCGGGGAGCTGTTTTTT
.	.	TRBV10-3	TRBJ2-2	CAIRPERSNTGELFF	TGTGCCATCAGGCCTGAGCGCTCGAACACCGGGGAGCTGTTTTTT
many	TRBD1	TRBV13	TRBJ2-7	CASTRDRAYEQYF	TGTGCCAGCACCAGGGACAGGGCGTACGAGCAGTACTTC
many	TRBD1	TRBV20-1	TRBJ1-4	CSASPGTGHEKLFF	TGCAGTGCTAGTCCCGGGACAGGGCATGAAAAACTGTTTTTT
.	TRBD2	TRBV5-1	TRBJ2-2	CASSWTSDTGELFF	TGCGCCAGCAGCTGGACTAGCGACACCGGGGAGCTGTTTTTT
many	.	TRBV11-2	TRBJ2-1	CASSLLTGLYNEQFF	TGTGCCAGCAGCTTATTGACGGGATTATACAATGAGCAGTTCTTC
.	.	TRBV20-1	TRBJ2-2	CSARDTGRRQAGELFF	TGCAGTGCTAGAGATACGGGACGAAGGCAGGCCGGGGAGCTGTTTTTT
many	TRBD2	TRBV12-3/TRBV12-4	TRBJ2-1	CASTDPIAGRTYNEQFF	TGTGCCAGCACGGACCCGATAGCGGGACGCACCTACAATGAGCAGTTCTTC
many	TRBD2	TRBV20-1	TRBJ2-7	CSAASGSTYEQYF	TGCAGTGCTGCTAGCGGGAGCACCTACGAGCAGTACTTC
many	TRBD1	TRBV12-3/TRBV12-4	TRBJ1-6	CASSWDRGRSSPLHF	TGTGCCAGCAGTTGGGACAGGGGGCGGAGTTCACCCCTCCACTTT
many	.	TRBV2	TRBJ2-3	CASSDPPTDTQYF	TGTGCCAGCAGTGATCCCCCCACAGATACGCAGTATTTT
few	.	TRBV28	TRBJ2-7	CASTGGFEQYF	TGTGCCAGTACAGGCGGTTTCGAGCAGTACTTC
.	TRBD1	TRBV14	TRBJ2-5	CASSQGQGWYF	TGTGCCAGCAGCCAGGGACAGGGTTGGTACTTC
few	TRBD1	TRBV4-1	TRBJ1-1	CASSRGQSEEAFF	TGCGCCAGCAGCCGGGGACAGTCCGAAGAGGCTTTCTTT
.	TRBD2	TRBV9	TRBJ2-1	CASSSISSGSAHNEQFF	TGTGCCAGCAGCTCGATCTCTAGCGGGAGTGCCCACAATGAGCAGTTCTTC
.	TRBD1	TRBV13	TRBJ2-1	CASSLRGTGFNEQFF	TGTGCCAGCAGCTTACGGGGGACAGGGTTTAACGAGCAGTTCTTC
many	.	TRBV28	TRBJ1-4	CATTQNEKLFF	TGTGCAACGACCCAAAATGAAAAACTGTTTTTT
many	TRBD2	TRBV2	TRBJ2-1	CASSILAGGPHEQFF	TGTGCCAGCAGTATACTAGCGGGAGGGCCACATGAGCAGTTCTTC
many	.	TRBV6-2/TRBV6-3	TRBJ2-1	CASSRTEKTYNEQFF	TGTGCCAGCAGTCGGACAGAAAAGACCTACAATGAGCAGTTCTTC
few	TRBD1	TRBV7-9	TRBJ2-5	CASSPRDRGKETQYF	TGTGCCAGCAGCCCCCGGGACAGGGGGAAAGAGACCCAGTACTTC
many	TRBD2	TRBV7-9	TRBJ2-7	CASSARLAGVLEQYF	TGTGCCAGCAGTGCCCGACTAGCGGGAGTGTTGGAGCAGTACTTC
many	.	TRBV7-2	TRBJ1-2	CASSLYFSSNYGYTF	TGTGCCAGCAGCTTATATTTTTCCTCTAACTATGGCTACACCTTC
many	.	TRBV24-1	TRBJ2-3	CATSDLHGGLATDTQYF	TGTGCCACCAGTGATTTGCATGGGGGCTTAGCCACAGATACGCAGTATTTT
many	.	TRBV29-1	TRBJ2-2	CSVEDPGSGARTGELFF	TGCAGCGTTGAAGATCCCGGGAGCGGAGCTCGGACCGGGGAGCTGTTTTTT
.	.	TRBV19	TRBJ2-7	CASSTTGTSLREQYF	TGTGCCAGTAGTACAACCGGGACCTCTCTTCGGGAGCAGTACTTC
many	TRBD2	TRBV5-1	TRBJ2-5	CASSASGRQETQYF	TGCGCCAGCAGCGCCAGCGGGAGACAAGAGACCCAGTACTTC
many	.	TRBV2	TRBJ2-1	CASKVGPDYNEQFF	TGTGCCAGCAAGGTCGGCCCAGACTACAATGAGCAGTTCTTC
many	.	TRBV27	TRBJ2-7	CASSTDQGYEQYF	TGTGCCAGCAGCACTGACCAGGGGTACGAGCAGTACTTC
many	TRBD1	TRBV6-1	TRBJ2-7	CASTKNRGTGTYEQYF	TGTGCCAGCACCAAAAATAGAGGGACAGGAACCTACGAGCAGTACTTC
many	.	TRBV5-1	TRBJ2-1	CASSLAGGSTYNEQFF	TGCGCCAGCAGCTTGGCCGGAGGCAGTACCTACAATGAGCAGTTCTTC
many	TRBD2	TRBV4-3	TRBJ2-2	CASSQDRGVNTGELFF	TGCGCCAGCAGCCAAGATCGGGGGGTAAACACCGGGGAGCTGTTTTTT
.	.	TRBV6-1	TRBJ1-2	CASSAGGHYGYTF	TGTGCCAGCAGCGCCGGGGGCCATTATGGCTACACCTTC
many	TRBD2	TRBV3-1	TRBJ2-7	CASSQLADYEQYF	TGTGCCAGCAGCCAGCTAGCGGACTACGAGCAGTACTTC
.	TRBD1	TRBV9	TRBJ1-2	CASSLSSSITGVPRDGYTF	TGTGCCAGCAGCTTGAGTAGTAGTATAACAGGGGTTCCTCGAGATGGCTACACCTTC